These 5 T cell receptor beta chains were all obtained from the same sample, sequenced in a study of blood T cell repertoires in COVID-19. Measured with immunoSEQ multiplex PCR; TCRdb has only the in-frame clones, and not every one. The sample carries roughly 250,000 clones, roughly four fifths recorded once. The sequenced sample was peripheral blood. The receptors here all came from a person between 65 and 79 years old with COVID-19, enrolled during active disease.

V and J are TRBV6-5 and TRBJ1-5; D is unresolved. CDR1 and CDR2 (germline): MNHEY, SVGAGI. Trimming pared 5 bases from V and 6 bases from J, leaving 8 bases between. The CDR3 runs 12 residues. The CDR3 region is CASSSPPQPQHF. In DNA form, the CDR3 reads TGTGCCAGCAGTAGCCCTCCTCAGCCCCAGCATTTT.

The chain uses TRBV21-1 and TRBJ2-2; the DNA was not compared with TRBD1, the D call given in the table. TRBV21-1 is annotated as a pseudogene. The CDR3 runs 14 residues. The CDR3 bases are TGTGCCAGCAGCAAAGCGCAGCAGGCCGGGGAGCTGTTTTTT. The encoded protein is CASSKAQQAGELFF.

This clone has a handful of counts. The V and J genes are TRBV30 and TRBJ2-3; 10 bases line up with TRBD2. Germline V CDR1 and CDR2: GTSNPN, SVGIG (reference sequence). V was clipped by 0 bases and J by 4 bases; unmatched bases: 1. CDR3 length: 14 residues. The CDR3: CAWSVLAGSDTQYF. CDR3 DNA: TGTGCCTGGAGTGTACTAGCGGGATCAGATACGCAGTATTTT.

This sequence joins TRBV30 and TRBJ1-1, with TRBD1 identical over 8 bases. The J segment lost 5 bases and the V segment lost 6 bases, leaving 2 bases of the junction unmatched. In germline, CDR1 is GTSNPN, CDR2 SVGIG (reference sequence). The CDR3 is made up of 11 amino acids. CDR3 DNA sequence: TGTGCCTGCAGGGGGCTGACTGAAGCTTTCTTT. Encoded protein: CACRGLTEAFF.

This clone was observed at least ten times. One end of the junction is discordant with germline, which a read error may explain. The rearrangement links TRBV28 to TRBJ2-7; perhaps TRBD2 as D (6 bases). From germline, CDR1 is MDHEN and CDR2 SYDVKM. The CDR3 consists of 11 residues. In DNA, the CDR3 is TGTGCCAGCAGTCCAGGGATTTGGAGGGACTTC. As protein: CASSPGIWRDF.